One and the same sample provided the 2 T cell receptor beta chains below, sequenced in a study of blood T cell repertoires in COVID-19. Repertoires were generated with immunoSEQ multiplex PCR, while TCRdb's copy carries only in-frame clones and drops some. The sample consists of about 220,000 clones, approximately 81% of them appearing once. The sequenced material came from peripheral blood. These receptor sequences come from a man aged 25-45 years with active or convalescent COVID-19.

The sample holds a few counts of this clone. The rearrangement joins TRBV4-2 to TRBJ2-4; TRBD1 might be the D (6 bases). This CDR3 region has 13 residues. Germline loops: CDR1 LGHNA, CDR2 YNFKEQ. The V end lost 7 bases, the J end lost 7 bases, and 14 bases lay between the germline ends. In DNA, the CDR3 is TGTGCCAGCAAAGGGGGAGAGGATAACATTCAGTACTTC. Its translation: CASKGGEDNIQYF.

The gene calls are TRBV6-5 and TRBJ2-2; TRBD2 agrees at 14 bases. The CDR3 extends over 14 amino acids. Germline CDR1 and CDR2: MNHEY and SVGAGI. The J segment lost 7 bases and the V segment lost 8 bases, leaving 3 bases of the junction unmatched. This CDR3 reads CASGTSGGYGELFF. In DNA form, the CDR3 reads TGTGCCAGCGGGACTAGCGGGGGCTACGGGGAGCTGTTTTTT.